The next 23 T cell receptor beta chains were all read from a single sample in a study of tissue T cells after allogeneic stem cell transplantation. The data were produced by immunoSEQ multiplex PCR, yet TCRdb's version contains in-frame clones alone and is incomplete. The sample has approximately 45,000 clones, roughly 92% seen once. The sample was blood, taken before transplantation. The source of these receptors is a woman aged 35-75 years who later had graft-versus-host disease after an allogeneic stem cell transplant.

The chain employs TRBV15 and TRBJ2-3; no definite D call. The CDR3 consists of 13 residues. V dropped 9 bases and J dropped 3 bases, with 13 bases sitting between them. From germline, CDR1 is LNHNV and CDR2 YYDKDF (reference sequence). CDR3 protein: CATAKPPTDTQYF. The CDR3 nucleotides read TGTGCCACGGCCAAGCCACCAACAGATACGCAGTATTTT.

J is TRBJ1-3 and V is TRBV5-4; D is unclear. The germline V gene has CDR1 SGHNT and CDR2 YYREEE (reference sequence). Trimming shortened V by 0 bases and J by 0 bases, and 7 bases separated the two germline ends. The CDR3 is made up of 15 amino acids. The DNA of the CDR3 is TGTGCCAGCAGCTTGGGTATAGACTCTGGAAACACCATATATTTT. Residues: CASSLGIDSGNTIYF.

This clone is a singleton in its sample. The CDR3 coding sequence is TGTGCCAGCAGTTTATTATCGGGACAGGGGTATGGCTACACCTTC. Its protein product is CASSLLSGQGYGYTF. The J gene is TRBJ1-2, the V gene TRBV28, with 10 bases that match TRBD1. Germline trimming cut 1 base from V and 5 bases from J; bases unmatched to any gene: 4. Germline values: CDR1 MDHEN, CDR2 SYDVKM. CDR3 length equals 15 residues.

J is TRBJ2-4 and V is TRBV10-3; TRBD2 agrees at 14 bases. V shed 0 bases and J 3 bases; nucleotides not matched to a gene: 7. The length of the CDR3 is 19 residues. Per germline, CDR1 ENHRY and CDR2 SYGVKD. The CDR3 DNA reads TGTGCCATCAGTGAGTCGGGACTAGCGGGAGATTGGGTCAAAAACATTCAGTACTTC. This translates into CAISESGLAGDWVKNIQYF.

The chain links TRBV7-3 to TRBJ2-3; 9 bases map to TRBD1. The germline gives CDR1 SGHTA, CDR2 FQGTGA. The CDR3 totals 14 residues. With V trimmed by 5 bases and J by 6 bases, 6 bases remained unmatched. CDR3 sequence: CASSPGQGSDTQYF. CDR3 nucleotides: TGTGCCAGCAGCCCTGGACAGGGGTCGGATACGCAGTATTTT.

CDR3 nucleotide sequence: TGTGCCAGCAGCGTAGCGACCGGGACTAGCGGGACCCTCGTCAACAATGAGCAGTTCTTC. It encodes CASSVATGTSGTLVNNEQFF. The chain employs TRBV9 and TRBJ2-1; 13 nucleotides line up with TRBD2. CDR1 and CDR2 (germline): SGDLS, YYNGEE. This CDR3 has 20 residues. V lost 0 bases to trimming and J lost 5 bases; unmatched junction nucleotides: 14.

CDR3 sequence reads: CASSSGQGTRRLYGYTF. CDR3 in DNA: TGTGCCAGCAGTTCAGGACAGGGGACACGACGCCTCTATGGCTACACCTTC. The chain couples TRBV28 to TRBJ1-2, with 9 positions matching TRBD1. Germline V gives CDR1 MDHEN, CDR2 SYDVKM. This CDR3 is 17 amino acids long. V shed 4 bases, J shed 4 bases, and the junction held 13 bases outside the gene matches.

This clone ranks as medium-sized. The genes are TRBV18 and TRBJ1-2; the match to TRBD1 covers 9 bases. CDR3 length: 17 amino acids. The germline gives CDR1 KGHSH, CDR2 LQKENI. Germline trimming cut 4 bases from V and 8 bases from J; bases unmatched to any gene: 17. The CDR3 here is CASSRDPPGQGAAGYTF. The CDR3 coding sequence is TGTGCCAGCTCACGGGATCCCCCGGGACAGGGAGCCGCGGGCTACACCTTC.

V and J are TRBV5-8 and TRBJ2-5; 16 nucleotides align to TRBD2. After removal of 3 bases from V and 4 bases from J, the junction contained 3 bases not matched to a gene. This CDR3 is 16 amino acids long. CDR1 is SGHTS and CDR2 is YDEGEE in the germline V gene. The CDR3 sequence is CASSSGTSGRAETQYF. DNA for the CDR3: TGTGCCAGCAGCTCCGGGACTAGCGGGAGGGCAGAGACCCAGTACTTC.

The V gene is TRBV5-1, the J gene TRBJ2-2, with TRBD1 as a possible D gene (6 bases). Per the germline V gene, CDR1 is SGHRS and CDR2 is YFSETQ. The ends were cut back, 5 bases at V and 0 bases at J, with 14 bases in the middle. This CDR3 is built from 16 residues. The CDR3 protein is CASSYLTGANTGELFF. The CDR3 DNA reads as TGCGCCAGCAGTTACCTGACAGGCGCGAACACCGGGGAGCTGTTTTTT.

V and J are TRBV29-1 and TRBJ1-4; D possibly corresponds to TRBD1 (6 bases). The CDR3 totals 13 residues. Germline V gives CDR1 SQVTM, CDR2 ANQGSEA. Between the trimmed V and J ends, which lost 7 bases and 7 bases, there was a span of 16 bases. The CDR3, as DNA: TGCAGCGCCCGACAGGTATCGACTGAAAAACTGTTTTTT. Amino acids: CSARQVSTEKLFF. Full variable domain (missing parts from reference TRBV29-1 and TRBJ1-4): SAVISQKPSRDICQRGTSLTIQCQVDSQVTMMFWYRQQPGQSLTLIATANQGSEATYESGFVIDKFPISRPNLTFSTLTVSNMSPEDSSIYLCSARQVSTEKLFFGSGTQLSVL.

The rearrangement uses TRBV19 and TRBJ2-4; D might be TRBD1 (5 bases). The CDR3 is made up of 15 amino acids. The V and J ends lost 0 bases and 7 bases respectively, with 13 bases between them. Germline-derived CDR1 and CDR2 are LNHDA and SQIVND (reference sequence). The CDR3 region is CASSIDQGDGNIQYF. CDR3 DNA sequence: TGTGCCAGTAGTATAGATCAGGGTGACGGGAACATTCAGTACTTC.

This chain's CDR3 is CASSQDWQVPYNEQFF. In DNA form, the CDR3 reads TGCGCCAGCAGCCAAGATTGGCAGGTGCCCTACAATGAGCAGTTCTTC. This chain links TRBV4-3 with TRBJ2-1; D is ambiguous. V was pared by 0 bases and J by 2 bases, with 11 bases between. The CDR3 is 16 amino acids. Germline loops: CDR1 LGHNA, CDR2 YSLEER.

This chain links TRBV27 with TRBJ2-1; 9 nucleotides agree with TRBD1. CDR3 length: 15 residues. Germline loops: CDR1 MNHEY, CDR2 SMNVEV (reference sequence). V lost 6 bases to trimming and J lost 2 bases; unmatched junction nucleotides: 5. CDR3 bases: TGTGCCAGCAGACGCGGACAGGGGCCCTACAATGAGCAGTTCTTC. This encodes CASRRGQGPYNEQFF.

The chain combines TRBV7-2 with TRBJ2-7, with TRBD2 matching over 13 bases. Trimming cost V 5 bases and J 0 bases; bases outside gene matches: 13. There are 19 residues in the CDR3. CDR1 SGHTA and CDR2 FQGNSA come from the germline V gene. The CDR3 reads CASSAAPGTSGTGSYEQYF. CDR3 bases: TGTGCCAGCAGCGCCGCTCCCGGGACTAGCGGGACGGGCTCCTACGAGCAGTACTTC.

The J gene is TRBJ2-2, the V gene TRBV5-4; D may be TRBD1 (5 bases). The CDR3 contains 14 residues. Germline CDR1 reads SGHNT; CDR2 reads YYREEE (reference sequence). V lost 2 bases to trimming and J lost 3 bases, with 8 bases between them. The CDR3: CASSFQGDTGELFF. The CDR3 nucleotides are TGTGCCAGCAGCTTCCAGGGTGACACCGGGGAGCTGTTTTTT. The full variable domain, with the rest looked up from reference TRBV5-4 and TRBJ2-2, is ETGVTQSPTHLIKTRGQQVTLRCSSQSGHNTVSWYQQALGQGPQFIFQYYREEENGRGNFPPRFSGLQFPNYSSELNVNALELDDSALYLCASSFQGDTGELFFGEGSRLTVL.

The chain employs TRBV7-6 and TRBJ1-2, with D perhaps TRBD1 (5 bases). Trimming cost V 5 bases and J 4 bases, with 8 bases left between them. The CDR3 extends over 12 amino acids. Germline CDR1 and CDR2: SGHVS and FNYEAQ. CDR3 in DNA: TGTGCCAGCAGCCCCGGGGGCTATGGCTACACCTTC. Translated, it gives CASSPGGYGYTF.

The CDR3 protein is CASSYLQGILTGELFF. Here the CDR3 DNA reads TGTGCCAGCAGTTATTTACAGGGGATTCTCACCGGGGAGCTGTTTTTT. The J gene is TRBJ2-2, the V gene TRBV6-2 or TRBV6-3; 7 bases agree with TRBD1. This CDR3 spans 16 amino acids. CDR1 is MNHEY and CDR2 is SVGEGT in the germline V gene. V gave up 3 bases and J gave up 4 bases; unmatched junction bases: 8.

The chain combines TRBV3-1 (or the pseudogene TRBV3-2) with TRBJ1-1; 9 nucleotides agree with TRBD1. Germline V gene lookup returns CDR1 LGHDT and CDR2 YNNKEL (reference sequence). With V trimmed by 6 bases and J by 5 bases, 10 bases remained unmatched. This CDR3 is 15 amino acids long. The CDR3 reads CASSPTGQGRTEAFF. CDR3 DNA sequence: TGTGCCAGCAGTCCCACCGGACAGGGGAGGACTGAAGCTTTCTTT.

This clone was recorded only once. V usage is TRBV5-4 and J usage is TRBJ2-4; 12 bases align to TRBD1. The germline V gene encodes CDR1 SGHNT and CDR2 YYREEE (reference sequence). With 4 bases clipped from V and 0 bases from J, the junction kept 2 bases outside the gene matches. The CDR3 spans 16 residues. The CDR3: CASSRDRGLAKNIQYF. In DNA, the CDR3 is TGTGCCAGCAGCCGGGACAGGGGGCTAGCCAAAAACATTCAGTACTTC.

The CDR3 coding sequence is TGTGCCAGCAGCCCTAACACAGTGCACTCAAAAAATGGCTACACCTTC. Translating gives CASSPNTVHSKNGYTF. The rearrangement joins TRBV11-2 to TRBJ1-2; no firm D call. V shed 5 bases and J shed 6 bases, with 22 bases lying between them. The CDR3 has 16 amino acids. Germline CDR1 SGHAT, CDR2 FQNNGV.

The chain uses TRBV14 and TRBJ2-7; 7 bases match TRBD1. The CDR3 extends over 12 amino acids. The ends lost 5 bases at V and 2 bases at J; junction bases unmatched: 0. Germline V CDR1 and CDR2: SGHDN, FVKESK. The CDR3: CASSGTAYEQYF. The CDR3 DNA follows: TGTGCCAGCAGCGGGACAGCCTACGAGCAGTACTTC. The full variable domain, completed using reference TRBV14 and TRBJ2-7, is EAGVTQFPSHSVIEKGQTVTLRCDPISGHDNLYWYRRVMGKEIKFLLHFVKESKQDESGMPNNRFLAERTGGTYSTLKVQPAELEDSGVYFCASSGTAYEQYFGPGTRLTVT.

This chain links TRBV7-2 with TRBJ2-1; 9 nucleotides agree with TRBD2. The CDR3 length is 17 residues. Germline V gives CDR1 SGHTA, CDR2 FQGNSA. J lost 7 bases, V lost 3 bases, and 13 bases had no gene match. The CDR3 reads CASSFGVGTSSRNEQFF. The CDR3 DNA sequence: TGTGCCAGCAGCTTCGGGGTCGGGACTAGCTCTCGGAATGAGCAGTTCTTC.